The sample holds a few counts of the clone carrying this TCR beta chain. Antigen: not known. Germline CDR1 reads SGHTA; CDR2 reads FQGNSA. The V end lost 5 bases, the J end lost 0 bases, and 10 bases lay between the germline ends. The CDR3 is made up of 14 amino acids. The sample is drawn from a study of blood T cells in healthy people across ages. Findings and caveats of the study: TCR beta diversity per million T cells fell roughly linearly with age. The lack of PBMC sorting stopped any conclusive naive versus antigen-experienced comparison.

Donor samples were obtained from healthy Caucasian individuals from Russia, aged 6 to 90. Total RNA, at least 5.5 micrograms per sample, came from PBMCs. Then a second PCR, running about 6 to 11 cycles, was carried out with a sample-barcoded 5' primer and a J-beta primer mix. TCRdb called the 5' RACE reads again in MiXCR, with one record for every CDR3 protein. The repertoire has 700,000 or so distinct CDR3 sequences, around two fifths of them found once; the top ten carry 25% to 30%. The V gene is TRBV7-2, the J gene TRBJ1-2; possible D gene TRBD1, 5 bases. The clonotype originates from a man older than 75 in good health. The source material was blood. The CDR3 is CASSPDSANYGYTF. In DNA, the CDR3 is TGTGCCAGCAGCCCAGACAGTGCTAACTATGGCTACACCTTC.